The 24 T cell receptor beta chains given below trace back to one sample, sequenced in a study of control samples from healthy donors and cancer patients. Using immunoSEQ multiplex PCR, the repertoire was profiled, and TCRdb retains in-frame clones only, with some absent. The table shows roughly 130,000 clones, with approximately 94% occurring only once. The specimen sequenced was blood. These receptors originate from a man aged 25-45 years in good health.

The chain combines TRBV5-1 with TRBJ2-6; tentatively, D is TRBD1 (6 bases). The V and J ends lost 1 base and 0 bases respectively, with 20 bases between them. CDR1 and CDR2 (germline): SGHRS, YFSETQ. The CDR3 is 20 amino acids. The CDR3 loop is CASSLYGTSIPLSGANVLTF. CDR3 coding DNA: TGCGCCAGCAGCTTGTACGGGACATCGATCCCCCTCTCTGGGGCCAACGTCCTGACTTTC.

The chain couples TRBV19 to TRBJ2-5; D is ambiguous. The CDR3 has 14 residues. Germline assignment: CDR1 LNHDA and CDR2 SQIVND (reference sequence). V gave up 3 bases and J gave up 4 bases, with 12 bases separating them. CDR3 DNA: TGTGCCAGTAGTATTTCGTTTGTGGGAGAGACCCAGTACTTC. Protein: CASSISFVGETQYF.

The rearrangement links TRBV19 to TRBJ1-4; a possible D gene is TRBD1 (5 bases). Germline CDR1 and CDR2: LNHDA and SQIVND (reference sequence). The CDR3 is 15 residues long. The ends were cut back, 6 bases at V and 7 bases at J, with 18 bases in the middle. CDR3 sequence reads: CASRWGSTGIEKLFF. CDR3 nucleotide sequence: TGTGCCAGTAGGTGGGGGTCGACGGGGATTGAAAAACTGTTTTTT.

The V and J genes are TRBV19 and TRBJ1-5; D is perhaps TRBD1 (5 bases). Germline-derived CDR1 and CDR2 are LNHDA and SQIVND (reference sequence). This CDR3 comprises 13 residues. Trimming left V 5 bases short and J 7 bases short, with 12 bases between. CDR3 residues: CASSRQGGQPQHF. The CDR3 DNA follows: TGTGCCAGTAGTCGGCAGGGAGGCCAGCCCCAGCATTTT.

This clone came up once. This chain links TRBV7-3 with TRBJ2-2, with D possibly matching TRBD1 (6 bases). The V end lost 5 bases, the J end lost 0 bases, and 16 bases lay between the germline ends. The CDR3 totals 17 residues. Germline CDR1 reads SGHTA; CDR2 reads FQGTGA. Here the CDR3 reads CASSLAGTTANTGELFF. CDR3 DNA sequence: TGTGCCAGCAGCCTAGCCGGGACAACAGCGAACACCGGGGAGCTGTTTTTT.

The chain employs TRBV2 and TRBJ2-3, with D unresolved. The CDR3 is 12 residues long. The germline CDR1 and CDR2 sequences are SNHLY and FYNNEI. V was clipped by 4 bases and J by 5 bases, with 7 bases between them. For the CDR3, the DNA is TGTGCCAGCAGTGGACGGAGAGATACGCAGTATTTT. Its translation: CASSGRRDTQYF.

The chain has TRBV27 and TRBJ2-5; D possibly uses TRBD1 or TRBD2 (6 bases each). The CDR3 has 16 amino acids. Germline CDR1 reads MNHEY; CDR2 reads SMNVEV (reference sequence). Trimming pared 5 bases from V and 0 bases from J, leaving 16 bases between. CDR3 sequence (DNA): TGTGCCAGCAGTGACGGTCCGGGGGCCCACCAAGAGACCCAGTACTTC. Translation: CASSDGPGAHQETQYF.

In this sample, this clone turned up a few times. The J gene is TRBJ2-7, the V gene TRBV6-6, with D hard to call. This CDR3 region has 12 residues. Germline V gives CDR1 MNHNY, CDR2 SVGAGI (reference sequence). V gave up 3 bases and J gave up 6 bases, with 9 bases separating them. The CDR3 loop reads CASSYPTSEQYF. For the CDR3, the DNA is TGTGCCAGCAGTTATCCGACGTCCGAGCAGTACTTC.

This clone was picked up one time. The rearrangement links TRBV10-3 to TRBJ1-2; D perhaps matches TRBD1 (6 bases). Germline V gene sequence: CDR1 ENHRY, CDR2 SYGVKD. Deletions cut 2 bases from V and 8 bases from J, with 21 bases between. The CDR3 has 16 amino acids. The CDR3 nucleotides read TGTGCCATCAGTGAGATCAACCAGGGGCGGAGGGAAGGCTACACCTTC. This translates into CAISEINQGRREGYTF.

This chain uses TRBV2 with TRBJ1-2, with D possibly matching TRBD1 (6 bases). The germline V and J ends were trimmed by 6 bases and 7 bases, with 18 bases remaining between them. The CDR3 loop spans 14 amino acids. CDR1 is SNHLY and CDR2 is FYNNEI in the germline V gene. Here the CDR3 DNA reads TGTGCCAGCAGGGGGGGCAGCTCCATTCTTGGCTACACCTTC. The encoded protein is CASRGGSSILGYTF.

The chain's CDR3 is CASSLGTGGTEAFF. DNA for the CDR3: TGTGCCAGCAGCCTAGGGACAGGGGGCACTGAAGCTTTCTTT. The chain recombines TRBV5-6 with TRBJ1-1; TRBD1 matches at 11 bases. Germline values: CDR1 SGHDT, CDR2 YYEEEE. With V trimmed by 4 bases and J by 4 bases, 3 bases remained unmatched. The CDR3 is 14 residues long.

The chain recombines TRBV18 with TRBJ1-4; D may be TRBD1 (5 bases). The ends were cut back, 5 bases at V and 8 bases at J, with 12 bases in the middle. This CDR3 has 13 amino acids. Looked up from germline, CDR1 is KGHSH and CDR2 is LQKENI. The CDR3 DNA is TGTGCCAGCTCAAGCCTGGGGGGAGAAAAACTGTTTTTT. It translates to CASSSLGGEKLFF.

This rearrangement joins TRBV7-9 to TRBJ1-1, with 10 bases aligning to TRBD1. This CDR3 has 14 amino acids. CDR1 and CDR2 (germline): SEHNR, FQNEAQ (reference sequence). Trimming removed 4 bases from V and 9 bases from J; junction bases left unmatched: 8. The CDR3 DNA reads TGTGCCAGCAGCTCATACCGGGACAGGGGTAAAGCTTTCTTT. Translated, it gives CASSSYRDRGKAFF.

V usage is TRBV27 and J usage is TRBJ2-3; TRBD1 matches at 12 bases. The junction had 8 bases not matched to a gene; V was cut back by 8 bases and J by 2 bases. This CDR3 spans 16 amino acids. Germline CDR1 MNHEY, CDR2 SMNVEV (reference sequence). CDR3 in DNA: TGTGCCAGCCGGGGACAGGGGGCTACTTTCACAGATACGCAGTATTTT. This translates into CASRGQGATFTDTQYF.

The CDR3 DNA follows: TGTGCCAGTAGTCCTGGGCAGACGAACACCGGGGAGCTGTTTTTT. This encodes CASSPGQTNTGELFF. The gene calls are TRBV19 and TRBJ2-2, with D unclear. The germline V gene has CDR1 LNHDA and CDR2 SQIVND (reference sequence). CDR3 length: 15 residues. Between the trimmed V and J ends, which lost 5 bases and 0 bases, there was a span of 10 bases.

This chain connects TRBV19 to TRBJ1-1, with 8 bases matching TRBD1. CDR1 LNHDA and CDR2 SQIVND come from the germline V gene (reference sequence). V dropped 8 bases and J dropped 5; count of bases not matched to a gene: 10. The length of the CDR3 is 14 residues. CDR3 sequence (DNA): TGTGCCAGTCACCTCCAGGGGGCGTTGACTGAAGCTTTCTTT. This gives the protein CASHLQGALTEAFF.

The V call is TRBV9, the J call TRBJ1-5; no clear D gene. V was shortened by 0 bases and J by 0 bases, with 7 bases between the two germline ends. Germline V gene lookup returns CDR1 SGDLS and CDR2 YYNGEE. This CDR3 is built from 15 residues. CDR3 in amino acids: CASSVDGVSNQPQHF. In DNA form, the CDR3 reads TGTGCCAGCAGCGTAGACGGGGTTAGCAATCAGCCCCAGCATTTT.

This chain uses TRBV4-3 with TRBJ2-1; perhaps TRBD2 as D (7 bases). V gave up 0 bases and J gave up 8 bases, with 17 bases separating them. The CDR3 covers 16 residues. Germline assignment: CDR1 LGHNA and CDR2 YSLEER. CDR3 protein: CASSQDPPGGGYEQFF. In nucleotides, the CDR3 is TGCGCCAGCAGCCAAGACCCACCGGGGGGCGGCTATGAGCAGTTCTTC.

The chain combines TRBV28 with TRBJ1-5; 8 bases are shared with TRBD1. Germline V gene data show CDR1 as MDHEN and CDR2 as SYDVKM. The CDR3 is 19 amino acids. The ends lost 3 bases at V and 4 bases at J; junction bases unmatched: 17. The CDR3 region is CASSFRWTGRQGRNQPQHF. CDR3 nucleotides: TGTGCCAGCAGTTTTCGCTGGACAGGGCGGCAAGGCCGAAATCAGCCCCAGCATTTT. Combining the CDR3 with reference TRBV28 and TRBJ1-5 gives the whole variable domain DVKVTQSSRYLVKRTGEKVFLECVQDMDHENMFWYRQDPGLGLRLIYFSYDVKMKEKGDIPEGYSVSREKKERFSLILESASTNQTSMYLCASSFRWTGRQGRNQPQHFGDGTRLSIL.

This clone was detected once. This chain links TRBV4-1 with TRBJ1-1; D may be TRBD1 (5 bases). Germline lookup yields CDR1 MGHRA and CDR2 YSYEKL. Trimming stripped 1 base from V and 2 bases from J, with 14 bases between. The CDR3 is 16 amino acids. CDR3 loop: CASSQGRPDRNTEAFF. The CDR3 DNA is TGCGCCAGCAGCCAAGGACGCCCAGACAGAAACACTGAAGCTTTCTTT.

The chain couples TRBV6-5 to TRBJ2-4; weak D call: TRBD2 (6 bases). Trimming pared 4 bases from V and 6 bases from J, leaving 13 bases between. Germline V gives CDR1 MNHEY, CDR2 SVGAGI. This CDR3 contains 14 residues. CDR3 sequence: CASSLTRTRNIQYF. The CDR3 DNA follows: TGTGCCAGCAGTTTGACTAGGACCCGAAACATTCAGTACTTC.

In its sample, this clone is medium-sized. The genes are TRBV6-5 and TRBJ2-6, with D possibly being TRBD1 (6 bases). CDR1 is MNHEY and CDR2 is SVGAGI in the germline V gene. V was shortened by 8 bases and J by 0 bases, with 11 bases between the two germline ends. The CDR3 spans 15 residues. CDR3 coding DNA: TGTGCCAGCCATACAGGGAGCTCTGGGGCCAACGTCCTGACTTTC. Protein product: CASHTGSSGANVLTF.

The CDR3, as DNA: TGCGCCAGCAGCGACCGGACAGGGTCAGGGGAGACCCAGTACTTC. This encodes CASSDRTGSGETQYF. The J gene is TRBJ2-5, the V gene TRBV5-1; TRBD1 matches at 8 bases. The CDR3 length is 15 residues. Losses at the gene ends were 4 bases for V and 5 bases for J; bases not matched to a gene: 10. Germline V gives CDR1 SGHRS, CDR2 YFSETQ.

This clone was seen once. This chain connects TRBV30 to TRBJ1-2; D is perhaps TRBD1 (6 bases). CDR1 is GTSNPN, CDR2 SVGIG, per germline (reference sequence). This CDR3 comprises 13 residues. Deletions cut 8 bases from V and 2 bases from J, with 15 bases between. The CDR3 sequence: CAVTGTANYGYTF. DNA for the CDR3: TGTGCCGTCACAGGGACCGCAAACTATGGCTACACCTTC. Drawing the rest from reference TRBV30 and TRBJ1-2, the complete variable domain is SQTIHQWPATLVQPVGSPLSLECTVEGTSNPNLYWYRQAAGRGLQLLFYSVGIGQISSEVPQNLSASRPQDRQFILSSKKLLLSDSGFYLCAVTGTANYGYTFGSGTRLTVV.